The 31 T cell receptor beta chains presented below share a single source sample, sequenced in a study of blood T cell repertoires in COVID-19. The method was immunoSEQ multiplex PCR; TCRdb's version includes in-frame clones alone and lacks a portion of them. The sample lists about 130,000 clones; around 80% were seen once. Material: PBMCs or T cells enriched from blood (not recorded which). These receptor sequences come from a man aged 40-50 years with acute COVID-19.

The chain carries TRBV5-6 and TRBJ2-6, with D possibly being TRBD2 (5 bases). The germline CDR1 and CDR2 sequences are SGHDT and YYEEEE. The CDR3 spans 17 residues. V was trimmed by 0 bases and J by 4 bases, leaving 14 bases between them. CDR3 nucleotides: TGTGCCAGCAGCTTGGGACCTCCGACGGGGGGGGCCAACGTCCTGACTTTC. Translated: CASSLGPPTGGANVLTF. Supplemented by reference TRBV5-6 and TRBJ2-6, the full variable domain reads DAGVTQSPTHLIKTRGQQVTLRCSPKSGHDTVSWYQQALGQGPQFIFQYYEEEERQRGNFPDRFSGHQFPNYSSELNVNALLLGDSALYLCASSLGPPTGGANVLTFGAGSRLTVL.

This chain links TRBV23-1 with TRBJ2-1; the match to TRBD2 covers 7 bases. TRBV23-1 qualifies as an ORF whose function is uncertain. The J segment lost 1 base and the V segment lost 8 bases, leaving 5 bases of the junction unmatched. This CDR3 is built from 14 residues. The CDR3 DNA reads TGCGCCAGCTGCGGGGGAGGTTCCTACAATGAGCAGTTCTTC. Translation: CASCGGGSYNEQFF.

The gene calls are TRBV5-8 and TRBJ2-7; D remains unclear. This CDR3 has 15 residues. Germline values: CDR1 SGHTS, CDR2 YDEGEE. Trimming pared 0 bases from V and 0 bases from J, leaving 10 bases between. The chain's CDR3 is CASSLDFWSSYEQYF. CDR3 coding DNA: TGTGCCAGCAGCTTGGATTTTTGGAGCTCCTACGAGCAGTACTTC.

This sequence joins TRBV10-3 and TRBJ1-4; 7 bases map to TRBD1. Trimming cost V 6 bases and J 6 bases; bases outside gene matches: 1. The CDR3 loop spans 12 amino acids. CDR1 and CDR2 (germline): ENHRY, SYGVKD. CDR3 bases: TGTGCCATCAGCCAGGGGGATGAAAAACTGTTTTTT. Translation gives CAISQGDEKLFF.

The gene calls are TRBV19 and TRBJ2-1, with 12 bases that match TRBD2. The germline V gene has CDR1 LNHDA and CDR2 SQIVND (reference sequence). The CDR3 spans 16 residues. After removal of 7 bases from V and 5 bases from J, the junction contained 9 bases not matched to a gene. The CDR3 loop reads CASTGTSGGNDNEQFF. The CDR3 coding sequence is TGTGCCAGTACAGGAACTAGCGGGGGGAACGACAATGAGCAGTTCTTC.

The V gene is TRBV28, the J gene TRBJ2-1; 8 nucleotides match TRBD2. Germline CDR1 and CDR2: MDHEN and SYDVKM. The CDR3 is made up of 14 amino acids. J lost 9 bases, V lost 6 bases, and 10 bases had no gene match. This chain's CDR3 is CASRSGGGHSEQFF. The DNA of the CDR3 is TGTGCCAGCAGGAGCGGGGGTGGTCATAGTGAGCAGTTCTTC.

This chain connects TRBV3-1 (or the pseudogene TRBV3-2) to TRBJ2-3; 7 bases fit TRBD2. The CDR3 length is 17 residues. V was clipped by 4 bases and J by 3 bases; unmatched bases: 13. CDR1 and CDR2 (germline): LGHDT, YNNKEL (reference sequence). The CDR3 DNA follows: TGTGCCAGCAGCCCTGCTGGGGGGGACCTTAGAACAGATACGCAGTATTTT. The encoded protein is CASSPAGGDLRTDTQYF.

The chain links TRBV9 to TRBJ2-3; 9 positions agree with TRBD2. The germline CDR1 and CDR2 sequences are SGDLS and YYNGEE. The CDR3 runs 15 residues. With V trimmed by 6 bases and J by 4 bases, 9 bases remained unmatched. The CDR3 DNA reads as TGTGCCAGCAACCCAGGGGCGGGAGGGGCAGATACGCAGTATTTT. Amino acids: CASNPGAGGADTQYF.

This clone showed up just once. V usage is TRBV7-9 and J usage is TRBJ2-3; possible D gene TRBD2, 5 bases. The V gene's germline CDR1 is SEHNR and CDR2 FQNEAQ (reference sequence). Trimming pared 5 bases from V and 0 bases from J, leaving 15 bases between. This CDR3 region has 16 residues. CDR3 nucleotides: TGTGCCAGCAGCCCCCGCGGAAGCGGAAGCACAGATACGCAGTATTTT. It codes for CASSPRGSGSTDTQYF.

This clone was counted between two and nine times. V gene TRBV6-6 combines with J gene TRBJ1-2, with D possibly being TRBD1 (5 bases). Germline loops: CDR1 MNHNY, CDR2 SVGAGI (reference sequence). The CDR3 has 13 residues. V lost 7 bases and J lost 8, with 17 bases in between. The CDR3 here is CASTLGVQRGYTF. The CDR3 DNA sequence: TGTGCCAGCACCCTAGGGGTTCAGAGGGGCTACACCTTC.

The chain is built from TRBV2 and TRBJ1-5; possible D gene TRBD1, 6 bases. This CDR3 is 12 amino acids long. V shed 3 bases and J shed 11 bases, with 11 bases lying between them. Germline-derived CDR1 and CDR2 are SNHLY and FYNNEI. The CDR3, as DNA: TGTGCCAGCAGTGATCAGGGGCTGGCCCAGCATTTT. Translated: CASSDQGLAQHF.

This chain joins TRBV7-3 and TRBJ1-1, with 7 positions matching TRBD1. Germline loops: CDR1 SGHTA, CDR2 FQGTGA. The CDR3 is made up of 14 amino acids. With V trimmed by 5 bases and J by 4 bases, 7 bases remained unmatched. The CDR3 sequence: CASSPQGVSTEAFF. CDR3 nucleotide sequence: TGTGCCAGCAGCCCTCAGGGGGTGAGCACTGAAGCTTTCTTT.

This chain connects TRBV10-2 to TRBJ2-2, with D perhaps TRBD2 (5 bases). The germline CDR1 and CDR2 sequences are WSHSY and SAAADI. The CDR3 totals 13 residues. Trimming left V 6 bases short and J 1 base short, with 6 bases between. CDR3 DNA sequence: TGCGCCAGCAGGGCGGGGAACACCGGGGAGCTGTTTTTT. Translating gives CASRAGNTGELFF.

The chain carries TRBV18 and TRBJ1-2; 7 positions match TRBD1. CDR1 is KGHSH and CDR2 is LQKENI in the germline V gene. The CDR3 is 14 residues long. With 3 bases clipped from V and 2 bases from J, the junction kept 3 bases outside the gene matches. CDR3 amino acids: CASSPGTENYGYTF. CDR3 nucleotide sequence: TGTGCCAGCTCACCCGGGACAGAAAACTATGGCTACACCTTC.

The rearrangement links TRBV3-1 (or the pseudogene TRBV3-2) to TRBJ1-5; possible D gene TRBD1, 6 bases. From germline, CDR1 is LGHDT and CDR2 YNNKEL (reference sequence). There are 15 residues in the CDR3. With 0 bases removed from V and 7 bases from J, the gap between germline ends came to 13 bases. CDR3 coding DNA: TGTGCCAGCAGCCAAGATTGGACAGAAGGACAGCCCCAGCATTTT. It encodes CASSQDWTEGQPQHF.

This sequence joins TRBV7-8 and TRBJ2-2; tentative D call: TRBD1 (5 bases). CDR3 length: 16 amino acids. V gave up 4 bases and J gave up 0 bases, with 12 bases separating them. Looked up from germline, CDR1 is SGHVS and CDR2 is FQNEAQ. CDR3 in amino acids: CASSWGDRPNTGELFF. DNA for the CDR3: TGTGCCAGCAGCTGGGGTGACAGACCGAACACCGGGGAGCTGTTTTTT.

The chain has TRBV7-9 and TRBJ2-5; tentatively, D is TRBD1 (5 bases). Germline values: CDR1 SEHNR, CDR2 FQNEAQ (reference sequence). The CDR3 contains 12 residues. Trimming left V 8 bases short and J 4 bases short, with 11 bases between. CDR3 residues: CASARQGETQYF. CDR3 coding DNA: TGTGCCAGCGCGCGGCAGGGAGAGACCCAGTACTTC.

J is TRBJ1-2 and V is TRBV6-5; unclear D gene. V was clipped by 9 bases and J by 2 bases, with 10 bases between them. The germline gives CDR1 MNHEY, CDR2 SVGAGI. This CDR3 comprises 12 residues. The CDR3, as DNA: TGTGCCAGTTCAGATCGAAACTATGGCTACACCTTC. This gives the protein CASSDRNYGYTF.

The chain carries TRBV11-3 and TRBJ1-1; a possible D gene is TRBD1 (6 bases). V was clipped by 5 bases and J by 6 bases, with 16 bases between them. From germline, CDR1 is SGHNT and CDR2 YENEEA. The CDR3 loop spans 14 amino acids. CDR3 DNA sequence: TGTGCCAGCAGCCTCGGGGGGGCTGGGGCTGAAGCTTTCTTT. Translated, it gives CASSLGGAGAEAFF.

Regarding this clone: The junction departs from germline at one end; a sequencing error may be responsible. The J gene is TRBJ1-1, the V gene TRBV27, with 7 bases that match TRBD1. The CDR3 contains 18 residues. CDR1 is MNHEY, CDR2 SMNVEV, per germline (reference sequence). CDR3 sequence (DNA): TGTGCCAGCCGTTTATCCAAACCGGGACAGAGACTGAACACTGAAGCTTTCTTT. Protein product: CASRLSKPGQRLNTEAFF.

This clone came up a few times. The chain employs TRBV7-9 and TRBJ2-3; TRBD2 agrees at 10 bases. Germline CDR1 SEHNR, CDR2 FQNEAQ (reference sequence). With 6 bases clipped from V and 11 bases from J, the junction kept 11 bases outside the gene matches. This CDR3 has 14 residues. CDR3 nucleotide sequence: TGTGCCAGCAGGGACAGAGCGGGAGGGGCTGAGCAGTATTTT. Translating it yields CASRDRAGGAEQYF.

The chain employs TRBV7-3 and TRBJ2-5; weak D call: TRBD2 (5 bases). Germline loops: CDR1 SGHTA, CDR2 FQGTGA. This CDR3 spans 14 amino acids. Deletions cut 5 bases from V and 3 bases from J, with 13 bases between. CDR3 protein: CASSPGGREETQYF. CDR3 coding DNA: TGTGCCAGCAGCCCCGGAGGTAGGGAAGAGACCCAGTACTTC.

The gene calls are TRBV3-1 (or the pseudogene TRBV3-2) and TRBJ1-1; D perhaps matches TRBD1 (6 bases). Germline values: CDR1 LGHDT, CDR2 YNNKEL (reference sequence). Trimming removed 2 bases from V and 0 bases from J, with 7 bases in between. This CDR3 is built from 14 residues. The CDR3 nucleotides read TGTGCCAGCAGCCAACGGGACATGAACACTGAAGCTTTCTTT. It specifies CASSQRDMNTEAFF.

This clone was recorded once. This rearrangement joins TRBV7-6 to TRBJ2-7, with a possible D match to TRBD1 (7 bases). The CDR3 has 13 residues. CDR1 SGHVS and CDR2 FNYEAQ come from the germline V gene. Trimming shortened V by 1 base and J by 11 bases, and 15 bases separated the two germline ends. The CDR3 is CASSLGLEGQKYF. The CDR3 bases are TGTGCCAGCAGCTTAGGGTTGGAGGGACAGAAGTACTTC.

The chain couples TRBV27 to TRBJ2-3; unclear D gene. Germline lookup yields CDR1 MNHEY and CDR2 SMNVEV (reference sequence). V was trimmed by 7 bases and J by 5 bases, leaving 13 bases between them. The CDR3 loop spans 13 amino acids. CDR3 amino acids: CASTPADEDTQYF. CDR3 nucleotide sequence: TGTGCCAGCACCCCCGCGGATGAAGATACGCAGTATTTT.

This clone was detected only once. The chain uses TRBV6-5 and TRBJ1-2, with a tentative D call TRBD1 (6 bases). In germline, CDR1 is MNHEY, CDR2 SVGAGI. The CDR3 is 13 amino acids. Trimming pared 10 bases from V and 8 bases from J, leaving 20 bases between. The chain's CDR3 is CAIRGGDRLGYTF. As DNA, the CDR3 is TGTGCCATCAGGGGAGGGGACCGTCTGGGCTACACCTTC.

J is TRBJ1-3 and V is TRBV7-3; a weak D match, TRBD1 (5 bases). Germline loops: CDR1 SGHTA, CDR2 FQGTGA. V was clipped by 4 bases and J by 1 base, with 5 bases between them. The CDR3 sequence is 13 residues long. CDR3 sequence (DNA): TGTGCCAGCAGCTCAGGGTCTGGAAACACCATATATTTT. Translated, it gives CASSSGSGNTIYF.

The chain is built from TRBV7-3 and TRBJ2-5; no definite D call. Per germline, CDR1 SGHTA and CDR2 FQGTGA. V was cut by 3 bases and J by 3 bases, with 8 bases left in between. This CDR3 comprises 13 residues. The CDR3 DNA sequence: TGTGCCAGCAGCTTCTCTCGGGAAGAGACCCAGTACTTC. Protein: CASSFSREETQYF. The full variable domain, with the rest looked up from reference TRBV7-3 and TRBJ2-5, is GAGVSQTPSNKVTEKGKYVELRCDPISGHTALYWYRQSLGQGPEFLIYFQGTGAADDSGLPNDRFFAVRPEGSVSTLKIQRTERGDSAVYLCASSFSREETQYFGPGTRLLVL.

The CDR3 coding sequence is TGCAGCGCCAGGACAGGGGCAAGCACAGATACGCAGTATTTT. It encodes CSARTGASTDTQYF. The chain recombines TRBV29-1 with TRBJ2-3; TRBD1 matches at 9 bases. This CDR3 region has 14 residues. V shed 7 bases, J shed 0 bases, and the junction held 5 bases outside the gene matches. Germline V gives CDR1 SQVTM, CDR2 ANQGSEA.

J is TRBJ1-3 and V is TRBV7-9; no clear D gene. V lost 1 base, J lost 0 bases, and 7 bases lay in between. CDR1 is SEHNR and CDR2 is FQNEAQ in the germline V gene (reference sequence). This CDR3 is 15 amino acids long. The CDR3 here is CASSLDSYSGNTIYF. The CDR3 nucleotides are TGTGCCAGCAGCTTAGACAGCTACTCTGGAAACACCATATATTTT.

CDR3: CASSQLGGSYGYTF. The CDR3 region has the DNA TGTGCCAGCAGTCAACTAGGAGGGTCTTATGGCTACACCTTC. The rearrangement uses TRBV7-2 and TRBJ1-2; D is uncertain. This CDR3 has 14 residues. The ends were cut back, 6 bases at V and 5 bases at J, with 16 bases in the middle. Germline CDR1 reads SGHTA; CDR2 reads FQGNSA.